The following is a TCR beta chain sequence with its context. Its antigen remains unknown. This record comes from a study of shared clonotypes between healthy human individuals. CD45RO-negative, CCR7-selected cells formed the naive CD8 fraction, which excluded terminally differentiated effector memory CD45RA+ cells. This CDR3 is 12 amino acids long. Germline assignment: CDR1 SGHAT and CDR2 FQNNGV. Every subset had its genomic DNA shared out evenly among several immunoSEQ plates. In replicate PCRs of sorted subsets, approximately 210 ng DNA, roughly 31,000 T cell genomes, was used. Authors' analysis steps: Without quality scores, immunoSEQ junctional reads could not be filtered like full-length reads. Repertoires were generated with immunoSEQ multiplex PCR, while TCRdb's copy carries only in-frame clones and drops some. From that table come the V and J calls and clone size; the DNA was used to work out D and trimming. This sample has around 600,000 clones, with 85% to 95% found just once.

Overall study findings and caveats: Researchers sampled blood only, noting tissue repertoires likely differ.

V gene TRBV11-2 combines with J gene TRBJ2-5, with D hard to call. The J call may not be correct, given that the DNA end is closer to TRBJ2-7. Source material: naive CD8+ T cells sorted from blood. This TCR derives from a woman aged 30 to 39 in good health. The CDR3, as DNA: TGTGCCAGCAGCTTAGGCGCCTACGAGCAGTACTTC. It specifies CASSLGAYEQYF.